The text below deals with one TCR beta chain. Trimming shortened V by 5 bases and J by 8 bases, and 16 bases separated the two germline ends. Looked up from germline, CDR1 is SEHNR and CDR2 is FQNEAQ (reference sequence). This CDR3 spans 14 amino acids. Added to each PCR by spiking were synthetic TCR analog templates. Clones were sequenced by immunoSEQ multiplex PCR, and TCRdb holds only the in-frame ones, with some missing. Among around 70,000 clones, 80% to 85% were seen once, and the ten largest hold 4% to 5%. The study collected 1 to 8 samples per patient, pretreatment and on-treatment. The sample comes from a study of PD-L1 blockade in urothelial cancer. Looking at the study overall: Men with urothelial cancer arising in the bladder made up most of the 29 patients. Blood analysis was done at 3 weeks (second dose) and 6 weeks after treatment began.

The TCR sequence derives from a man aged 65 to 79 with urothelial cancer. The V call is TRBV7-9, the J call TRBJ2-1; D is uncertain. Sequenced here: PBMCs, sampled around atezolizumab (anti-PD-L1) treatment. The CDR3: CASSPRDPLHEQFF. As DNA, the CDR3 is TGTGCCAGCAGCCCTAGAGACCCCCTTCATGAGCAGTTCTTC.